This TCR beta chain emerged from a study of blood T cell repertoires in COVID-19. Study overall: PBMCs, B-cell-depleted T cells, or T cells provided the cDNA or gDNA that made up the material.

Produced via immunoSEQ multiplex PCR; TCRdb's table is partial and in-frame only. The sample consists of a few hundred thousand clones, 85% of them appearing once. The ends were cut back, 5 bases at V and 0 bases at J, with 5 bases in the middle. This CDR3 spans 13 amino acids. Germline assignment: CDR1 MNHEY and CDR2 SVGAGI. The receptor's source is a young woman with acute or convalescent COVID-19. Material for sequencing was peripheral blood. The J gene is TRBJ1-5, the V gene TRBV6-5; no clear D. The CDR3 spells CASSLFSNQPQHF. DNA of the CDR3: TGTGCCAGCAGTCTGTTTAGCAATCAGCCCCAGCATTTT.